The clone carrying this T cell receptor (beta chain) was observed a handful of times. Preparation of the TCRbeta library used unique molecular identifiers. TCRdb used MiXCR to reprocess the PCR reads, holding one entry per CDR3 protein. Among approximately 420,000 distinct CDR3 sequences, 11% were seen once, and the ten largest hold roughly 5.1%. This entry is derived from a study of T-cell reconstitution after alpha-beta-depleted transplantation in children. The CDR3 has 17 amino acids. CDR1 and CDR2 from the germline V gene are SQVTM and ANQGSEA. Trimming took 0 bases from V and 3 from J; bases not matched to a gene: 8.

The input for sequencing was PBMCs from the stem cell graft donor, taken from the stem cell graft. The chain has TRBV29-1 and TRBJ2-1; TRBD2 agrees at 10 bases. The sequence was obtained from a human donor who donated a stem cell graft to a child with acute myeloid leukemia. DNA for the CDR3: TGCAGCGTTGAAGATAAGCTAACTAGCGGGATCTACAATGAGCAGTTCTTC. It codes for CSVEDKLTSGIYNEQFF.